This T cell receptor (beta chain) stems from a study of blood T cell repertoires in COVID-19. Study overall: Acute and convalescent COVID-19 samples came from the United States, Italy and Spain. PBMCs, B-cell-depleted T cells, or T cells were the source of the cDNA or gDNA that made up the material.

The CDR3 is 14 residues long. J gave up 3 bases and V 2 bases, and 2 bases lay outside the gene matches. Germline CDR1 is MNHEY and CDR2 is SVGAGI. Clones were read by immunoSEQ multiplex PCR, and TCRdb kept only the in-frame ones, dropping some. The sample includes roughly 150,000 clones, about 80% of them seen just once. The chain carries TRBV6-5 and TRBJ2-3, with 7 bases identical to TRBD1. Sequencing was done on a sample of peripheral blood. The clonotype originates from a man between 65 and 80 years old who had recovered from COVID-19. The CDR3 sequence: CASSYGTVTDTQYF. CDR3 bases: TGTGCCAGCAGTTACGGGACAGTTACAGATACGCAGTATTTT.